These 30 T cell receptor beta chains came from one sample sequenced in a study of blood T cell repertoires in COVID-19. Clones were sequenced by immunoSEQ multiplex PCR, and TCRdb holds only the in-frame ones, with some missing. This repertoire shows 81,000 or so clones, approximately 80% found once; its top ten account for 13%. Specimen: peripheral blood. The receptors come from a human donor in a cohort sampled during active COVID-19.

V gene TRBV5-1 combines with J gene TRBJ1-5; unclear D gene. V dropped 1 base and J dropped 2 bases, with 10 bases sitting between them. This CDR3 has 15 amino acids. CDR1 and CDR2 from the germline V gene are SGHRS and YFSETQ. The CDR3 DNA is TGCGCCAGCAGCTTGTCGGGTGTTCGCAATCAGCCCCAGCATTTT. Protein: CASSLSGVRNQPQHF.

V is TRBV7-8 and J is TRBJ1-6, with TRBD1 matching over 7 bases. CDR1 and CDR2 (germline): SGHVS, FQNEAQ. V lost 4 bases to trimming and J lost 0 bases; unmatched junction nucleotides: 6. This CDR3 has 17 residues. This CDR3 reads CASSSPRGSSYNSPLHF. Here the CDR3 DNA reads TGTGCCAGCAGCTCCCCCAGGGGGAGCTCCTATAATTCACCCCTCCACTTT.

The chain uses TRBV6-5 and TRBJ1-4, with 10 nucleotides matching TRBD1. CDR1 and CDR2 from the germline V gene are MNHEY and SVGAGI. The J segment lost 8 bases and the V segment lost 8 bases, leaving 5 bases of the junction unmatched. The CDR3 is 13 amino acids. CDR3 region: CASSTGGGEKLFF. DNA for the CDR3: TGTGCCAGCTCGACAGGGGGCGGCGAAAAACTGTTTTTT.

DNA of the CDR3: TGTGCCAGCAGCACTCTAGCGGGGGGCGGGGAAGAGACCCAGTACTTC. This encodes CASSTLAGGGEETQYF. J is TRBJ2-5 and V is TRBV9, with 11 bases aligning to TRBD2. Per germline, CDR1 SGDLS and CDR2 YYNGEE. The CDR3 is made up of 16 amino acids. Losses at the gene ends were 4 bases for V and 3 bases for J; bases not matched to a gene: 8.

This chain uses TRBV27 with TRBJ2-7; TRBD1 aligns across 10 bases. This CDR3 is 16 amino acids long. Losses at the gene ends were 1 base for V and 2 bases for J; bases not matched to a gene: 5. CDR1 and CDR2 (germline): MNHEY, SMNVEV (reference sequence). The CDR3 DNA is TGTGCCAGCAGTTTATGGTCCGGGACAGGGGCCTACGAGCAGTACTTC. Protein: CASSLWSGTGAYEQYF.

This clone was picked up a small number of times. This rearrangement joins TRBV11-2 to TRBJ1-1; D gene unclear. Germline lookup yields CDR1 SGHAT and CDR2 FQNNGV. V lost 4 bases and J 1 base, leaving 10 bases between the germline ends. This CDR3 contains 14 residues. CDR3 DNA sequence: TGTGCCAGCAGCTCGCTAGTTCCGAACACTGAAGCTTTCTTT. Residues: CASSSLVPNTEAFF.

This clone was detected a few times. The chain employs TRBV3-1 (or the pseudogene TRBV3-2) and TRBJ2-1; TRBD2 matches at 11 bases. Germline-derived CDR1 and CDR2 are LGHDT and YNNKEL (reference sequence). V gave up 5 bases and J gave up 7 bases; unmatched junction bases: 7. There are 15 residues in the CDR3. Here the CDR3 reads CASSRLAGSVNEQFF. The CDR3 nucleotides read TGTGCCAGCAGCAGACTAGCGGGGAGTGTAAATGAGCAGTTCTTC.

The chain recombines TRBV7-2 with TRBJ1-1; tentatively, D is TRBD1 (6 bases). The CDR3 is 13 residues long. V dropped 4 bases and J dropped 5 bases, with 11 bases sitting between them. Germline V gene sequence: CDR1 SGHTA, CDR2 FQGNSA. CDR3 nucleotide sequence: TGTGCCAGCAGCTCCAAGACAGGTACTGAAGCTTTCTTT. Translation: CASSSKTGTEAFF.

The J gene is TRBJ1-3, the V gene TRBV28; the D is unclear. V lost 6 bases and J 4 bases, leaving 7 bases between the germline ends. This CDR3 has 12 amino acids. Germline CDR1 and CDR2: MDHEN and SYDVKM. The CDR3 loop is CASSSHGNTIYF. Written as DNA, the CDR3 is TGTGCCAGCAGCAGTCACGGAAACACCATATATTTT. The variable domain in full, with the rest retrieved from reference TRBV28 and TRBJ1-3, is DVKVTQSSRYLVKRTGEKVFLECVQDMDHENMFWYRQDPGLGLRLIYFSYDVKMKEKGDIPEGYSVSREKKERFSLILESASTNQTSMYLCASSSHGNTIYFGEGSWLTVV.

As for this clone: The junction departs from the called germline gene at one end, perhaps through a read error. The CDR3 loop is CARGLPTGGGGKDEQFF. For the CDR3, the DNA is TGTGCTCGTGGTTTGCCGACGGGGGGCGGGGGAAAGGATGAGCAGTTCTTC. The chain recombines TRBV12-5 with TRBJ2-1; maybe TRBD2 (7 bases). The germline V gene has CDR1 LGHNT and CDR2 FRNRAP. The CDR3 covers 17 residues.

Only one count was recorded for this clone. This sequence joins TRBV7-3 and TRBJ2-2; D is unclear. This CDR3 has 14 amino acids. Germline CDR1 and CDR2: SGHTA and FQGTGA. V was pared by 8 bases and J by 4 bases, with 14 bases between. The CDR3 sequence: CASAPGQRTGELFF. For the CDR3, the DNA is TGTGCCAGCGCTCCTGGGCAACGCACCGGGGAGCTGTTTTTT.

V is TRBV5-1 and J is TRBJ2-1, with D tentatively TRBD1 (6 bases). The CDR3 has 15 amino acids. Per the germline V gene, CDR1 is SGHRS and CDR2 is YFSETQ. V lost 3 bases to trimming and J lost 8 bases, with 18 bases between them. The CDR3 region is CASSSGLTGLDEQFF. The CDR3 DNA sequence: TGCGCCAGCAGCTCGGGCTTGACAGGTTTAGATGAGCAGTTCTTC.

The chain joins TRBV28 to TRBJ2-5, with D uncertain. Trimming pared 7 bases from V and 7 bases from J, leaving 13 bases between. Looked up from germline, CDR1 is MDHEN and CDR2 is SYDVKM. This CDR3 has 12 amino acids. The CDR3 sequence: CASTGFLWTQYF. CDR3 DNA: TGTGCCAGCACCGGGTTTTTATGGACCCAGTACTTC. The whole variable domain, remainder taken from reference TRBV28 and TRBJ2-5, is DVKVTQSSRYLVKRTGEKVFLECVQDMDHENMFWYRQDPGLGLRLIYFSYDVKMKEKGDIPEGYSVSREKKERFSLILESASTNQTSMYLCASTGFLWTQYFGPGTRLLVL.

In this sample, this clone turned up once. The chain couples TRBV7-9 to TRBJ1-1; the match to TRBD1 covers 11 bases. V dropped 5 bases and J dropped 3; count of bases not matched to a gene: 5. Germline V gene sequence: CDR1 SEHNR, CDR2 FQNEAQ (reference sequence). The CDR3 loop spans 15 amino acids. The CDR3 is CASSARDRGDTEAFF. CDR3 DNA: TGTGCCAGCAGCGCGCGGGACAGGGGGGACACTGAAGCTTTCTTT.

The chain links TRBV28 to TRBJ2-2, with 7 bases aligning to TRBD2. The CDR3 is 17 amino acids. CDR1 MDHEN and CDR2 SYDVKM come from the germline V gene. Trimming at V came to 1 base and at J to 0 bases, leaving 5 bases not matched to a gene. The CDR3 protein is CASSLYAGEANTGELFF. In DNA form, the CDR3 reads TGTGCCAGCAGTTTATACGCGGGGGAAGCGAACACCGGGGAGCTGTTTTTT.

This clone was detected once. V and J are TRBV6-5 and TRBJ2-2, with 7 bases identical to TRBD1. V dropped 2 bases and J dropped 0; count of bases not matched to a gene: 0. The germline V gene has CDR1 MNHEY and CDR2 SVGAGI. CDR3 length: 15 residues. The CDR3 DNA follows: TGTGCCAGCAGTTACCAGGGGGCGAACACCGGGGAGCTGTTTTTT. Its protein is CASSYQGANTGELFF.

The chain links TRBV7-9 to TRBJ1-1; D may be TRBD1 (5 bases). Germline lookup yields CDR1 SEHNR and CDR2 FQNEAQ (reference sequence). The CDR3 extends over 14 amino acids. V lost 1 base and J 2 bases, leaving 8 bases between the germline ends. This chain's CDR3 is CASSLGQGNTEAFF. For the CDR3, the DNA is TGTGCCAGCAGCTTAGGGCAGGGCAACACTGAAGCTTTCTTT.

The chain has TRBV6-2 or TRBV6-3 and TRBJ2-7, with TRBD2 matching over 14 bases. Germline CDR1 is MNHEY and CDR2 is SVGEGT. There are 19 residues in the CDR3. Trimming at V came to 2 bases and at J to 0 bases, leaving 9 bases not matched to a gene. DNA for the CDR3: TGTGCCAGCAGTTACGATCGGACTAGCGGGGGGCTCCTCTCCTACGAGCAGTACTTC. This sequence encodes CASSYDRTSGGLLSYEQYF.

The chain recombines TRBV2 with TRBJ1-2, with D hard to call. CDR3 length equals 13 residues. Trimming took off 5 bases at V and 7 bases at J, with 14 bases between the two ends. CDR1 is SNHLY, CDR2 FYNNEI, per germline. The DNA for the CDR3 is TGTGCCAGCAGTATCCTTACCGCGAGTGGCTACACCTTC. It specifies CASSILTASGYTF.

This clone was seen a handful of times. This sequence joins TRBV4-1 and TRBJ1-2, with D possibly TRBD1 on 5 matching bases. Germline V gene data show CDR1 as MGHRA and CDR2 as YSYEKL. The V and J ends lost 4 bases and 13 bases respectively, with 19 bases between them. CDR3 size: 13 residues. The CDR3 is CASSRNDLRGFTF. CDR3 in DNA: TGCGCCAGCAGCCGGAATGACCTACGGGGGTTCACCTTC.

This sequence joins TRBV5-1 and TRBJ2-7, with TRBD1 matching over 8 bases. Germline V CDR1 and CDR2: SGHRS, YFSETQ. CDR3 length equals 14 residues. V dropped 4 bases and J dropped 3; count of bases not matched to a gene: 6. CDR3 residues: CASSPTGQDYEQYF. For the CDR3, the DNA is TGCGCCAGCAGCCCGACGGGACAGGACTACGAGCAGTACTTC.

This clone has just a few counts. The J gene is TRBJ1-1, the V gene TRBV5-1, with D perhaps TRBD1 (6 bases). The CDR3 runs 15 residues. Trimming left V 4 bases short and J 3 bases short, with 16 bases between. CDR1 and CDR2 (germline): SGHRS, YFSETQ. The CDR3 loop is CASSLWGGTDTEAFF. CDR3 DNA sequence: TGCGCCAGCAGCCTCTGGGGGGGCACGGACACTGAAGCTTTCTTT.

The chain employs TRBV4-2 and TRBJ1-1; a possible D gene is TRBD1 (5 bases). Trimming took off 4 bases at V and 1 base at J, with 13 bases between the two ends. The CDR3 covers 15 residues. Per the germline V gene, CDR1 is LGHNA and CDR2 is YNFKEQ. CDR3 coding DNA: TGTGCCAGCAGCCCAGCGGGACGAGAGAACACTGAAGCTTTCTTT. This gives the protein CASSPAGRENTEAFF.

Within the sample, this clone is medium-sized. V is TRBV2 and J is TRBJ2-4; D gene uncertain. Germline V gene sequence: CDR1 SNHLY, CDR2 FYNNEI. V lost 8 bases and J lost 6, with 5 bases in between. The CDR3 runs 10 residues. This CDR3 is CASGGNIQYF. As DNA, the CDR3 is TGTGCCAGCGGCGGAAACATTCAGTACTTC.

The rearrangement uses TRBV20-1 and TRBJ1-6; tentatively, D is TRBD1 (6 bases). Trimming pared 3 bases from V and 0 bases from J, leaving 9 bases between. CDR3 length equals 15 residues. CDR1 is DFQATT and CDR2 is SNEGSKA in the germline V gene (reference sequence). CDR3: CSASPQGSYNSPLHF. CDR3 in DNA: TGCAGTGCTAGTCCACAGGGCTCCTATAATTCACCCCTCCACTTT.

The J gene is TRBJ1-6, the V gene TRBV7-2; tentative D call: TRBD1 (5 bases). Germline loops: CDR1 SGHTA, CDR2 FQGNSA. The CDR3 is 15 amino acids. Trimming removed 6 bases at V and 5 bases at J, with 14 bases between. CDR3 in amino acids: CASSSQGFNNSPLHF. CDR3 nucleotide sequence: TGTGCCAGCAGTTCTCAGGGTTTCAATAATTCACCCCTCCACTTT.

The CDR3 coding sequence is TGTGCCAGCAGCGTAGGGATGGGGCAGTCCTACGAGCAGTACTTC. Translating gives CASSVGMGQSYEQYF. This chain uses TRBV9 with TRBJ2-7; D possibly corresponds to TRBD1 (5 bases). This CDR3 is built from 15 residues. Germline CDR1 SGDLS, CDR2 YYNGEE. Between the trimmed V and J ends, which lost 0 bases and 1 base, there was a span of 11 bases.

The J gene is TRBJ2-1, the V gene TRBV27, with 7 bases matching TRBD1. The germline CDR1 and CDR2 sequences are MNHEY and SMNVEV (reference sequence). With V trimmed by 6 bases and J by 6 bases, 2 bases remained unmatched. The CDR3 has 12 residues. CDR3 sequence: CASRRQGNEQFF. CDR3 DNA sequence: TGTGCCAGCAGACGACAGGGCAATGAGCAGTTCTTC.

The V call is TRBV5-1, the J call TRBJ2-7; 7 positions agree with TRBD1. V lost 4 bases to trimming and J lost 2 bases; unmatched junction nucleotides: 12. The CDR3 has 16 residues. The germline CDR1 and CDR2 sequences are SGHRS and YFSETQ. CDR3 sequence (DNA): TGCGCCAGCAGCCCGCACGGACAGGTTGCCACCTACGAGCAGTACTTC. Its protein is CASSPHGQVATYEQYF.

The chain combines TRBV7-2 with TRBJ2-7, with TRBD2 matching 12 bases. Trimming cost V 5 bases and J 0 bases; bases outside gene matches: 11. Germline V gene sequence: CDR1 SGHTA, CDR2 FQGNSA. This CDR3 is built from 18 residues. CDR3 in amino acids: CASSLTSGGTFSSYEQYF. As DNA, the CDR3 is TGTGCCAGCAGCCTCACTAGCGGGGGGACTTTCAGCTCCTACGAGCAGTACTTC.